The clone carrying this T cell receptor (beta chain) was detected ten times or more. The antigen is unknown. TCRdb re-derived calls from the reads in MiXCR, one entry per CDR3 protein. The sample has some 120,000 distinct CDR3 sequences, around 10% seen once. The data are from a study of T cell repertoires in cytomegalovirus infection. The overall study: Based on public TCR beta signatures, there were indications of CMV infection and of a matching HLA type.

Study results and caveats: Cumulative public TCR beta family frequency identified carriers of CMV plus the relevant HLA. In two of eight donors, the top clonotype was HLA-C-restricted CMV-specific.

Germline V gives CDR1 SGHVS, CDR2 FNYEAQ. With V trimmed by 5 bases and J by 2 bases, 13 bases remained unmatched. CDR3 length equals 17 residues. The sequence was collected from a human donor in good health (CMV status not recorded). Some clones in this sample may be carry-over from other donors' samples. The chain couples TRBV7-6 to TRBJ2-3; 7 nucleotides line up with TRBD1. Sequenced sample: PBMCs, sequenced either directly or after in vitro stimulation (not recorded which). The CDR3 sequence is CASSTSGTVFTTDTQYF. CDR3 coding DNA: TGTGCCAGCAGCACTTCCGGGACAGTGTTTACCACAGATACGCAGTATTTT.